Listed below are T cell receptor beta chains from one sample, sequenced in a study of CD8+ T cells in alopecia areata. Sequencing used immunoSEQ multiplex PCR; TCRdb keeps in-frame clones, though not all of them. The table lists some 120,000 clones, 50% to 60% of them singletons. Material: CD4+ T cells sorted from blood, obtained at week 0. The receptors were sampled from a human donor with alopecia areata. CDR3s include the opening cysteine and the closing phenylalanine or tryptophan. The order of the fields is V gene, J gene, clone size, D gene, CDR3 DNA, CDR3 protein. D genes are given only for firm matches. Not every row has a clone size; where given, it reads once, few, many or a size class.

V gene: TRBV5-6
J gene: TRBJ1-1
clone size: NA
D gene: NA
CDR3 DNA: TGTGCCAGCAGCTTGGATTATAGGGCAGAAACTGAAGCTTTCTTT
CDR3 protein: CASSLDYRAETEAFF

V gene: TRBV4-3
J gene: TRBJ2-1
clone size: once
D gene: NA
CDR3 DNA: TGCGCCAGCAGCCAAGATCTAGGTTTTGAGCAGTTCTTC
CDR3 protein: CASSQDLGFEQFF

V gene: TRBV7-2
J gene: TRBJ1-1
clone size: NA
D gene: NA
CDR3 DNA: TGTGCCAGCAGCTTACACAAAAACACTGAAGCTTTCTTT
CDR3 protein: CASSLHKNTEAFF

V gene: TRBV9
J gene: TRBJ2-1
clone size: NA
D gene: TRBD2
CDR3 DNA: TGTGCCAGCAGCGCCACCGGGACTAATGACAATGAGCAGTTCTTC
CDR3 protein: CASSATGTNDNEQFF

V gene: TRBV5-6
J gene: TRBJ2-6
clone size: few
D gene: NA
CDR3 DNA: TGTGCCAGCAGCCGACGCTCGGGGACCGGGGCCAACGTCCTGACTTTC
CDR3 protein: CASSRRSGTGANVLTF

V gene: TRBV6-6
J gene: TRBJ2-6
clone size: few
D gene: NA
CDR3 DNA: TGTGCCAGCAGTATCTCCGCCTCTGGGGCCAACGTCCTGACTTTC
CDR3 protein: CASSISASGANVLTF

V gene: TRBV5-1
J gene: TRBJ1-5
clone size: NA
D gene: TRBD1
CDR3 DNA: TGCGCCAGCAGCCCTCAGGGGGAAAGCAATCAGCCCCAGCATTTT
CDR3 protein: CASSPQGESNQPQHF

V gene: TRBV2
J gene: TRBJ2-2
clone size: NA
D gene: NA
CDR3 DNA: TGTGCCAGCAGTGGGGCTGTCAACACCGGGGAGCTGTTTTTT
CDR3 protein: CASSGAVNTGELFF

V gene: TRBV5-4
J gene: TRBJ2-3
clone size: NA
D gene: NA
CDR3 DNA: TGTGCCAGCAGCCGAGGCACAGATACGCAGTATTTT
CDR3 protein: CASSRGTDTQYF

V gene: TRBV10-3
J gene: TRBJ2-7
clone size: NA
D gene: TRBD2
CDR3 DNA: TGTGCCATCAGTGACCCACTAGCGACTGTCTCCTACGAGCAGTACTTC
CDR3 protein: CAISDPLATVSYEQYF

V gene: TRBV4-2
J gene: TRBJ1-3
clone size: NA
D gene: NA
CDR3 DNA: TGTGCCAGCAGCCAAGGGACGCAGAGCTCTGGAAACACCATATATTTT
CDR3 protein: CASSQGTQSSGNTIYF

V gene: TRBV4-3
J gene: TRBJ2-5
clone size: NA
D gene: TRBD2
CDR3 DNA: TGCGCCAGCAGCCAAGGCAGCGGGGGGGATTTCGGGCAAGAGACCCAGTACTTC
CDR3 protein: CASSQGSGGDFGQETQYF

V gene: TRBV25-1
J gene: TRBJ1-2
clone size: NA
D gene: NA
CDR3 DNA: TGTGCCAGCAGTGGAGGCACAGGTTGGGGTGGCTACACCTTC
CDR3 protein: CASSGGTGWGGYTF

V gene: TRBV19
J gene: TRBJ1-1
clone size: few
D gene: NA
CDR3 DNA: TGTGCCAGTAGTGAGGGACGGCCTACTGAAGCTTTCTTT
CDR3 protein: CASSEGRPTEAFF

V gene: TRBV4-1
J gene: TRBJ2-4
clone size: NA
D gene: NA
CDR3 DNA: TGCGCCAGCAGCCAAGATGAACCATCTCAAAGAGGAGCCAAAAACATTCAGTACTTC
CDR3 protein: CASSQDEPSQRGAKNIQYF

V gene: TRBV18
J gene: TRBJ2-7
clone size: NA
D gene: TRBD1
CDR3 DNA: TGTGCCAGCTCACGGGGACAGGCCACCTACGAGCAGTACTTC
CDR3 protein: CASSRGQATYEQYF

V gene: TRBV29-1
J gene: TRBJ2-7
clone size: NA
D gene: NA
CDR3 DNA: TGCAGCGTTCGTAGGACGGAAGCCTACGAAGAGCAGTACTTC
CDR3 protein: CSVRRTEAYEEQYF

V gene: TRBV19
J gene: TRBJ1-5
clone size: NA
D gene: TRBD1
CDR3 DNA: TGTGCCAGTAGTAGCGGGACAGGGGGCAATCAGCCCCAGCATTTT
CDR3 protein: CASSSGTGGNQPQHF

V gene: TRBV5-1
J gene: TRBJ1-1
clone size: NA
D gene: NA
CDR3 DNA: TGCGCCAGCAGCTTTCAATCTTCCCCGAAGACTTTCTTT
CDR3 protein: CASSFQSSPKTFF

V gene: TRBV5-6
J gene: TRBJ2-6
clone size: NA
D gene: NA
CDR3 DNA: TGTGCCAGCAGCGTAGGGATCTCTGGGGCCAACGTCCTGACTTTC
CDR3 protein: CASSVGISGANVLTF

V gene: TRBV7-2
J gene: TRBJ1-1
clone size: NA
D gene: NA
CDR3 DNA: TGTGCCAGCAGCTTAGAACAGATGAACACTGAAGCTTTCTTT
CDR3 protein: CASSLEQMNTEAFF

V gene: TRBV21-1
J gene: TRBJ2-3
clone size: NA
D gene: NA
CDR3 DNA: TGTGCCAGCAGCGCAAGAGGGGGACACGCCGATTTT
CDR3 protein: CASSARGGHADF

V gene: TRBV9
J gene: TRBJ1-3
clone size: few
D gene: NA
CDR3 DNA: TGTGCCAGCAGCGTGAACAGGGATAGGGACACCATATATTTT
CDR3 protein: CASSVNRDRDTIYF

V gene: TRBV27
J gene: TRBJ1-2
clone size: few
D gene: NA
CDR3 DNA: TGTGCCAGCAGTACTCAGGGCAGGGCAGCTAACTATGGCTACACCTTC
CDR3 protein: CASSTQGRAANYGYTF

V gene: TRBV6-5
J gene: TRBJ2-2
clone size: many
D gene: NA
CDR3 DNA: TGTGCCAGCAGTTACTCTTGGGGAACTACCGGGGAGCTGTTTTTT
CDR3 protein: CASSYSWGTTGELFF

V gene: TRBV5-6
J gene: TRBJ2-7
clone size: few
D gene: TRBD2
CDR3 DNA: TGTGCCAGCAGCGGGGACCCCTTTGCGGGAGGGCCAAGCTACGAGCAGTACTTC
CDR3 protein: CASSGDPFAGGPSYEQYF

V gene: TRBV6-5
J gene: TRBJ1-1
clone size: NA
D gene: TRBD1
CDR3 DNA: TGTGCCAGCAGTTACGGGGGCAGTCGACAGGGGCTTTGGATCTTT
CDR3 protein: CASSYGGSRQGLWIF

V gene: TRBV10-3
J gene: TRBJ1-2
clone size: few
D gene: NA
CDR3 DNA: TGTGCCATCAGTGATGAGGTACCTAACTATGGCTACACCTTC
CDR3 protein: CAISDEVPNYGYTF

V gene: TRBV5-1
J gene: TRBJ2-7
clone size: NA
D gene: TRBD2
CDR3 DNA: TGCGCCAGCAGCGAAGGGACTAGCGGGGGGAACGTCCAGTACTTC
CDR3 protein: CASSEGTSGGNVQYF

V gene: TRBV30
J gene: TRBJ1-1
clone size: NA
D gene: NA
CDR3 DNA: TGTGCCTGGAGTGTAGTAAAGGGCAGACAAGTGGCGGACACTGAAGCTTTCTTT
CDR3 protein: CAWSVVKGRQVADTEAFF

V gene: TRBV9
J gene: TRBJ1-6
clone size: NA
D gene: NA
CDR3 DNA: TGTGCCAGCAGCGTAGCCCCAGGGAGTACGAATTCACCCCTCCACTTT
CDR3 protein: CASSVAPGSTNSPLHF

V gene: TRBV4-1
J gene: TRBJ1-1
clone size: few
D gene: NA
CDR3 DNA: TGCGCCAGCAGCCAAGAGGGGGTTAGCACTGAAGCTTTCTTT
CDR3 protein: CASSQEGVSTEAFF

V gene: TRBV5-1
J gene: TRBJ2-3
clone size: NA
D gene: TRBD1
CDR3 DNA: TGCGCCAGCAGCAAGACAGGGCTTCGAGAAGATACGCAGTATTTT
CDR3 protein: CASSKTGLREDTQYF

V gene: TRBV19
J gene: TRBJ2-6
clone size: NA
D gene: TRBD1
CDR3 DNA: TGTGCCAGTGGGACAGGGAAGGGTCGGAGTTGGGCTGGGGCCAACGTCCTGACTTTC
CDR3 protein: CASGTGKGRSWAGANVLTF

V gene: TRBV7-9
J gene: TRBJ2-5
clone size: NA
D gene: NA
CDR3 DNA: TGTGCCAGCAGCTCCGACGGAGTGTACCAAGAGACCCAATACTTC
CDR3 protein: CASSSDGVYQETQYF

V gene: TRBV30
J gene: TRBJ1-4
clone size: NA
D gene: NA
CDR3 DNA: TGTGCCTGGAGCCGGAATAATGAAAAACTGTTTTTT
CDR3 protein: CAWSRNNEKLFF

V gene: TRBV19
J gene: TRBJ2-1
clone size: NA
D gene: NA
CDR3 DNA: TGTGCCAGTAGTTTACTAGCAGGGGTCTCGAATGAGCAGTTCTTC
CDR3 protein: CASSLLAGVSNEQFF

V gene: TRBV7-2
J gene: TRBJ2-5
clone size: NA
D gene: NA
CDR3 DNA: TGTGCCAGCAGCCAACCGGGTGGGCAAGAGACCCAGTACTTC
CDR3 protein: CASSQPGGQETQYF

V gene: TRBV5-1
J gene: TRBJ2-2
clone size: NA
D gene: NA
CDR3 DNA: TGCGCCAGCAGCCTTCGAACAGGGTTAGGTACCGGGGAGCTGTTTTTT
CDR3 protein: CASSLRTGLGTGELFF

V gene: TRBV9
J gene: TRBJ2-7
clone size: NA
D gene: NA
CDR3 DNA: TGTGCCAGCAGTAGGGGGAACGAGCAGTACTTC
CDR3 protein: CASSRGNEQYF

V gene: TRBV29-1
J gene: TRBJ2-3
clone size: once
D gene: TRBD2
CDR3 DNA: TGCAGCGTTCTAGCGGGGTCAGATACGCAGTATTTT
CDR3 protein: CSVLAGSDTQYF

V gene: TRBV18
J gene: TRBJ2-1
clone size: NA
D gene: TRBD2
CDR3 DNA: TGTGCCAGCTCACCATGGGACTACAACAATGAGCAGTTCTTC
CDR3 protein: CASSPWDYNNEQFF